This section outlines one T cell receptor beta chain sequence together with its context. No antigen is known for it. Molecules of cDNA were individually given unique molecular identifiers that were attached to them. In TCRdb, the 5' RACE reads were re-called with MiXCR into one record per CDR3 protein. In the table there are 90,000 to 120,000 distinct CDR3 sequences, 8.5% to 14% of which are singletons. The data stem from a study of early T cells in non-severe SARS-CoV-2 infection. Study details: The study sequenced bulk RNA from unsorted whole blood, with chains unpaired. The study, taken as a whole, reports: Database matching using VDJdb favored anti-spike CD8 responses, with private and CD4 specificities left missing.

Specimen: whole blood. The sequence was collected from an adult who was a healthcare worker with PCR-confirmed SARS-CoV-2 infection or an uninfected control (not recorded which).

The CDR3, as DNA: TGTGCCTGGAGTCGGCGGGAGGGTTTAAATGAGCAGTTCTTC. It encodes CAWSRREGLNEQFF. The chain is built from TRBV30 and TRBJ2-1; 9 bases align to TRBD2. The ends lost 2 bases at V and 7 bases at J; junction bases unmatched: 6. The germline V gene has CDR1 GTSNPN and CDR2 SVGIG (reference sequence). This CDR3 comprises 14 residues. Combining the CDR3 with reference TRBV30 and TRBJ2-1 gives the whole variable domain SQTIHQWPATLVQPVGSPLSLECTVEGTSNPNLYWYRQAAGRGLQLLFYSVGIGQISSEVPQNLSASRPQDRQFILSSKKLLLSDSGFYLCAWSRREGLNEQFFGPGTRLTVL.